The TCR beta chain described here comes from a study of molecular identifiers for immune sequencing clone quantification. Study-wide results and caveats: Spiked Jurkat TCR RNA equivalent to one cell reportedly surfaced among about 1 million naive cells.

In this sample, this clonotype turned up many times. Its antigen is unidentified. This CDR3 contains 10 residues. The ends were cut back, 7 bases at V and 8 bases at J, with 11 bases in the middle. CDR1 is SQVTM, CDR2 ANQGSEA, per germline. TCRdb reprocessed the PCR reads via MiXCR and lists one record per CDR3 protein. The sample includes about 640,000 distinct CDR3 sequences, 15% to 20% seen only once; the top ten take roughly 0.9%. A CD8+CD4-CCR7+CD45RA+ gate was used to sort naive CD8 T cells. Material for sequencing was naive CD8+ T cells from blood, with Jurkat cell RNA spiked in. The subset is: FACS-sorted CD8+CD4-CCR7+CD45RA+ naive T cells. This clonotype was sampled from a human donor in good health. Some libraries in this study had Jurkat cell RNA spiked in. The rearrangement joins TRBV29-1 to TRBJ1-1; D possibly corresponds to TRBD1 (5 bases). CDR3 nucleotide sequence: TGCAGCGCAGGGACTTCAGAAGCTTTCTTT. It specifies CSAGTSEAFF. The variable domain in full, with the rest retrieved from reference TRBV29-1 and TRBJ1-1, is SAVISQKPSRDICQRGTSLTIQCQVDSQVTMMFWYRQQPGQSLTLIATANQGSEATYESGFVIDKFPISRPNLTFSTLTVSNMSPEDSSIYLCSAGTSEAFFGQGTRLTVV.